Presented here are 7 T cell receptor beta chains from one specimen sequenced in a study of T-cell memory formation after mild COVID-19. TCRdb fed the 5' RACE reads into MiXCR, producing one record per CDR3 protein. The sample holds 280,000 or so distinct CDR3 sequences, roughly 8.2% seen once. The sample comprised PBMCs or a T cell subset sorted from them (not recorded which). The origin of the receptors is a young man who had mild COVID-19 (a few samples of this study predate the infection). Cell type and time point are not known.

This chain joins TRBV4-1 and TRBJ1-5; D gene uncertain. Germline V gives CDR1 MGHRA, CDR2 YSYEKL. The CDR3 covers 15 residues. V was shortened by 4 bases and J by 0 bases, with 10 bases between the two germline ends. CDR3 sequence reads: CASSLRSYSNQPQHF. CDR3 DNA: TGCGCCAGCAGCCTCAGAAGTTATAGCAATCAGCCCCAGCATTTT.

This clonotype was recorded many times. The gene calls are TRBV20-1 and TRBJ1-6; D is unresolved. This CDR3 region has 15 residues. Germline V gene sequence: CDR1 DFQATT, CDR2 SNEGSKA (reference sequence). V lost 2 bases and J 0 bases, leaving 8 bases between the germline ends. CDR3 nucleotides: TGCAGTGCTAGACCTGCAGGCTCCTATAATTCACCCCTCCACTTT. Protein: CSARPAGSYNSPLHF.

This clonotype was picked up many times. The rearrangement uses TRBV7-3 and TRBJ2-2; 8 bases align to TRBD2. CDR1 is SGHTA and CDR2 is FQGTGA in the germline V gene. V gave up 5 bases and J gave up 1 base; unmatched junction bases: 3. CDR3 length: 15 residues. CDR3 amino acids: CASSPLAGNTGELFF. CDR3 DNA: TGTGCCAGCAGCCCGCTAGCGGGGAACACCGGGGAGCTGTTTTTT.

The V call is TRBV12-5, the J call TRBJ2-5, with 10 bases matching TRBD2. V gave up 4 bases and J gave up 0 bases; unmatched junction bases: 2. CDR3 length: 15 residues. The V gene's germline CDR1 is LGHNT and CDR2 FRNRAP. CDR3 bases: TGTGCTAGTGGTTATAGCGGGGGGCACCAAGAGACCCAGTACTTC. Its protein product is CASGYSGGHQETQYF.

The rearrangement uses TRBV6-6 and TRBJ2-1; 9 bases align to TRBD2. This CDR3 contains 18 residues. Unmatched junction bases numbered 16, after V lost 4 bases and J lost 6 bases. The V gene's germline CDR1 is MNHNY and CDR2 SVGAGI (reference sequence). The CDR3 spells CASSSRTSVYTGGNEQFF. For the CDR3, the DNA is TGTGCCAGCAGTTCCCGGACTAGCGTTTATACCGGGGGCAATGAGCAGTTCTTC.

This clonotype has just a few counts. The chain carries TRBV4-3 and TRBJ1-2, with D possibly TRBD1 on 5 matching bases. The germline V gene encodes CDR1 LGHNA and CDR2 YSLEER. The CDR3 has 16 residues. V lost 1 base and J 4 bases, leaving 16 bases between the germline ends. The CDR3: CASSQGVLGLGYGYTF. The CDR3 nucleotides are TGCGCCAGCAGCCAAGGCGTACTGGGGCTGGGCTATGGCTACACCTTC.

There are a few counts of this clonotype. V gene TRBV11-2 combines with J gene TRBJ2-3, with D perhaps assigned TRBD1 or TRBD2 (5 bases each). Trimming pared 2 bases from V and 3 bases from J, leaving 12 bases between. Germline V CDR1 and CDR2: SGHAT, FQNNGV. The CDR3 sequence is 15 residues long. The CDR3 is CASSLQGPKTDTQYF. CDR3 nucleotide sequence: TGTGCCAGCAGCTTACAGGGACCCAAGACAGATACGCAGTATTTT.